Each of the 27 T cell receptor beta chains below was sequenced from the same sample in a study of T cell repertoires in cytomegalovirus infection. Their cognate antigens are unknown. Using its own MiXCR run on the reads, TCRdb lists one record per CDR3 protein. The profile shows hundreds of thousands of distinct CDR3 sequences, 40% to 50% of them singletons. Here the sequenced sample was cultured PBMCs, taken from culture after CMV antigen stimulation. These receptors were taken from a human donor in good health (CMV status not recorded). Some clones in this sample may be carry-over from other donors' samples.

A single count supports this clonotype. This chain links TRBV10-3 with TRBJ2-5; 8 bases map to TRBD2. The germline V gene encodes CDR1 ENHRY and CDR2 SYGVKD. The CDR3 sequence is 14 residues long. The V and J ends lost 10 bases and 2 bases, in that order; junction bases with no gene match: 9. The DNA for the CDR3 is TGTGCCACCCGGGGGGGGGACATTCAAGAGACCCAGTACTTC. It encodes CATRGGDIQETQYF.

This clonotype has a handful of counts. The chain has TRBV5-1 and TRBJ2-5, with D uncertain. The CDR3 runs 13 residues. Trimming took off 0 bases at V and 5 bases at J, with 8 bases between the two ends. Germline-derived CDR1 and CDR2 are SGHRS and YFSETQ. In DNA form, the CDR3 reads TGCGCCAGCAGCTTGGAAGGGTGGGAGACCCAGTACTTC. Translating gives CASSLEGWETQYF.

The chain carries TRBV7-8 and TRBJ1-2; 8 bases match TRBD1. Trimming removed 4 bases from V and 4 bases from J; junction bases left unmatched: 2. Germline loops: CDR1 SGHVS, CDR2 FQNEAQ. The CDR3 is made up of 13 amino acids. The chain's CDR3 is CASSYGQGYGYTF. CDR3 in DNA: TGTGCCAGCAGCTATGGACAGGGCTATGGCTACACCTTC. The whole variable domain, filled in from reference TRBV7-8 and TRBJ1-2, reads GAGVSQSPRYKVAKRGQDVALRCDPISGHVSLFWYQQALGQGPEFLTYFQNEAQLDKSGLPSDRFFAERPEGSVSTLKIQRTQQEDSAVYLCASSYGQGYGYTFGSGTRLTVV.

This clonotype was found a few times. The chain employs TRBV7-2 and TRBJ1-1; D is unresolved. This CDR3 region has 15 residues. Germline V gene sequence: CDR1 SGHTA, CDR2 FQGNSA. V was trimmed by 2 bases and J by 3 bases, leaving 13 bases between them. CDR3 amino acids: CASSLFRGSDTEAFF. CDR3 coding DNA: TGTGCCAGCAGCTTATTCCGGGGTTCGGACACTGAAGCTTTCTTT.

This clonotype occurred once. In DNA, the CDR3 is TGTGCCAGCAGCTCCCCGGGAAACTCCTACGAGCAGTACTTC. Its protein product is CASSSPGNSYEQYF. V gene TRBV7-4 combines with J gene TRBJ2-7; D might be TRBD2 (5 bases). Trimming stripped 4 bases from V and 0 bases from J, with 10 bases between. CDR1 and CDR2 from the germline V gene are SGHVT and SQSDAQ. CDR3 size: 14 residues.

Worth noting for this clonotype: One end of the junction is discordant with germline, which a read error may explain. The J gene is TRBJ2-1, the V gene TRBV5-3, with 12 bases aligning to TRBD2. TRBV5-3 is sorted into the ORF group, with uncertain function. The CDR3 consists of 16 residues. CDR3 loop: CASSLGASGRGNEQFF. The CDR3 coding sequence is TGTGCCAGCAGCTTGGGGGCTAGCGGGAGGGGCAATGAGCAGTTCTTC.

CDR3 region: CASSRSRGGNTDTQYF. The DNA of the CDR3 is TGCGCCAGCAGCCGCTCCAGAGGGGGCAACACAGATACGCAGTATTTT. The genes are TRBV4-1 and TRBJ2-3; 7 positions agree with TRBD1. Germline V gene data show CDR1 as MGHRA and CDR2 as YSYEKL. CDR3 size: 16 residues. The V segment lost 4 bases and the J segment 2 bases; nucleotides outside the gene matches: 9.

This clonotype was found a few times. The chain is built from TRBV14 and TRBJ2-1; D gene ambiguous. CDR1 and CDR2 from the germline V gene are SGHDN and FVKESK. The CDR3 has 18 residues. Trimming cost V 0 bases and J 6 bases, with 21 bases left between them. The DNA for the CDR3 is TGTGCCAGCAGCCAAGATCCTCTCTGGGTCCGGCGAGGCAATGAGCAGTTCTTC. Translation: CASSQDPLWVRRGNEQFF.

Only a few counts were recorded for this clonotype. This rearrangement joins TRBV12-3 or TRBV12-4 to TRBJ1-6; D is undetermined. Trimming shortened V by 3 bases and J by 10 bases, and 7 bases separated the two germline ends. The CDR3 is 12 residues long. CDR3: CASSFGRSPLHF. In nucleotides, the CDR3 is TGTGCCAGCAGTTTCGGGCGATCACCCCTCCACTTT.

This clonotype was detected only a few times. The genes are TRBV2 and TRBJ2-7, with TRBD1 matching over 7 bases. CDR1 SNHLY and CDR2 FYNNEI come from the germline V gene. J gave up 5 bases and V 7 bases, and 14 bases lay outside the gene matches. The CDR3 consists of 15 residues. The CDR3 sequence is CASTSPTGSGHEQYF. The CDR3 DNA reads TGTGCCAGCACTAGCCCGACAGGGTCGGGCCACGAGCAGTACTTC.

This clonotype appeared many times. This chain links TRBV7-2 with TRBJ1-6; TRBD1 matches at 8 bases. J was trimmed by 7 bases and V by 6 bases; bases with no gene match: 8. This CDR3 has 15 residues. Germline CDR1 is SGHTA and CDR2 is FQGNSA. The CDR3 DNA sequence: TGTGCCAGCAGACCTGACAGGGGACGCAATTCACCCCTCCACTTT. Protein product: CASRPDRGRNSPLHF. The whole variable domain, remainder taken from reference TRBV7-2 and TRBJ1-6, is GAGVSQSPSNKVTEKGKDVELRCDPISGHTALYWYRQSLGQGLEFLIYFQGNSAPDKSGLPSDRFSAERTGGSVSTLTIQRTQQEDSAVYLCASRPDRGRNSPLHFGNGTRLTVT.

The rearrangement uses TRBV11-2 and TRBJ2-3; tentative D call: TRBD2 (5 bases). The germline gives CDR1 SGHAT, CDR2 FQNNGV. The ends were cut back, 0 bases at V and 5 bases at J, with 12 bases in the middle. The CDR3 has 15 amino acids. CDR3 residues: CASSLDLLARDTQYF. Written as DNA, the CDR3 is TGTGCCAGCAGCTTAGATCTTCTAGCAAGAGATACGCAGTATTTT.

This clonotype showed up many times. CDR3 amino acids: CASSLTTSTDTQYF. CDR3 in DNA: TGTGCCAGCAGCTTGACGACTAGCACAGATACGCAGTATTTT. This chain connects TRBV7-9 to TRBJ2-3; D is ambiguous. The germline V gene encodes CDR1 SEHNR and CDR2 FQNEAQ (reference sequence). There are 14 residues in the CDR3. The V and J ends lost 3 bases and 0 bases respectively, with 7 bases between them.

The J gene is TRBJ1-2, the V gene TRBV7-2; 7 nucleotides align to TRBD1. The CDR3 consists of 14 residues. V trimming: 4 bases; J trimming: 7 bases; junction bases outside the gene matches: 9. Germline loops: CDR1 SGHTA, CDR2 FQGNSA. Written as DNA, the CDR3 is TGTGCCAGCAGCTCCCGGCAGGGGGTATTTGGCTACACCTTC. This sequence encodes CASSSRQGVFGYTF.

The genes are TRBV5-1 and TRBJ2-2, with 9 bases aligning to TRBD2. With V trimmed by 5 bases and J by 5 bases, 10 bases remained unmatched. Germline values: CDR1 SGHRS, CDR2 YFSETQ. The CDR3 contains 16 residues. The CDR3 loop is CASSFSVAGATGELFF. The CDR3 nucleotides are TGCGCCAGCAGTTTCAGCGTAGCGGGAGCGACCGGGGAGCTGTTTTTT.

This clonotype was recorded at least ten times. CDR3 DNA sequence: TGTGCCAGCAGCTTAGGAGGGACTGAAAAACTGTTTTTT. Its translation is CASSLGGTEKLFF. The gene calls are TRBV7-8 and TRBJ1-4; a possible D gene is TRBD1 (5 bases). The CDR3 loop spans 13 amino acids. The V and J ends lost 1 base and 7 bases respectively, with 7 bases between them. The germline V gene has CDR1 SGHVS and CDR2 FQNEAQ.

The chain recombines TRBV7-2 with TRBJ2-7; 11 nucleotides agree with TRBD2. Trimming removed 8 bases from V and 6 bases from J; junction bases left unmatched: 12. This CDR3 comprises 15 residues. Germline CDR1 SGHTA, CDR2 FQGNSA. The CDR3 bases are TGTGCCAGCGGGCTCCGACTAGCGGGGAGCTCCGAGCAGTACTTC. This translates into CASGLRLAGSSEQYF.

This chain connects TRBV18 to TRBJ2-2, with 8 bases that match TRBD2. Losses at the gene ends were 2 bases for V and 0 bases for J; bases not matched to a gene: 11. Germline V gene sequence: CDR1 KGHSH, CDR2 LQKENI. The CDR3 loop spans 19 amino acids. The CDR3 DNA reads as TGTGCCAGCTCACCAATGGCAGTAGCGGGGACCACGAACACCGGGGAGCTGTTTTTT. This encodes CASSPMAVAGTTNTGELFF.

The chain couples TRBV11-2 to TRBJ2-3; TRBD2 might be the D (6 bases). The CDR3 has 15 amino acids. V was cut by 2 bases and J by 0 bases, with 9 bases left in between. The germline V gene has CDR1 SGHAT and CDR2 FQNNGV. The CDR3 loop is CASSLISGSTDTQYF. In nucleotides, the CDR3 is TGTGCCAGCAGCTTAATAAGCGGGAGCACAGATACGCAGTATTTT.

This clonotype was counted between two and nine times. The rearrangement links TRBV12-3 or TRBV12-4 to TRBJ2-7; D possibly corresponds to TRBD2 (6 bases). The CDR3 consists of 14 residues. The V end lost 5 bases, the J end lost 2 bases, and 13 bases lay between the germline ends. The CDR3 DNA reads TGTGCCAGCAGTCGCGGGACCGGGCCCTACGAGCAGTACTTC. Its protein is CASSRGTGPYEQYF.

This clonotype was seen a handful of times. The genes are TRBV5-6 and TRBJ2-2; D tentatively reads TRBD1 or TRBD2 (5 bases each). CDR3 length equals 16 residues. V lost 4 bases and J 2 bases, leaving 15 bases between the germline ends. CDR1 and CDR2 (germline): SGHDT, YYEEEE. CDR3 amino acids: CASSPSRDLNTGELFF. The DNA for the CDR3 is TGTGCCAGCAGCCCCTCCCGGGACCTAAACACCGGGGAGCTGTTTTTT. The full variable domain, in which reference TRBV5-6 and TRBJ2-2 provide the parts outside the CDR3, is DAGVTQSPTHLIKTRGQQVTLRCSPKSGHDTVSWYQQALGQGPQFIFQYYEEEERQRGNFPDRFSGHQFPNYSSELNVNALLLGDSALYLCASSPSRDLNTGELFFGEGSRLTVL.

The chain uses TRBV27 and TRBJ2-1; 9 nucleotides align to TRBD2. The CDR3 is 16 residues long. The junction had 8 bases not matched to a gene; V was cut back by 8 bases and J by 0 bases. Germline CDR1 MNHEY, CDR2 SMNVEV (reference sequence). For the CDR3, the DNA is TGTGCCAGCCCAAATCGACTAGCGGACTCCTACAATGAGCAGTTCTTC. Encoded protein: CASPNRLADSYNEQFF.

This clonotype turned up a few times. The CDR3 sequence: CASSADRVIFPREAFF. The CDR3 DNA sequence: TGTGCCAGCAGCGCCGACAGGGTAATATTCCCTAGGGAGGCTTTCTTT. The V call is TRBV7-6, the J call TRBJ1-1, with 7 bases lining up with TRBD1. The V gene's germline CDR1 is SGHVS and CDR2 FNYEAQ. The CDR3 is 16 residues long. V lost 5 bases and J lost 11; bases outside the gene matches: 20.

The gene calls are TRBV7-9 and TRBJ2-3; D is perhaps TRBD2 (7 bases). With 3 bases removed from V and 5 bases from J, the gap between germline ends came to 18 bases. CDR1 is SEHNR and CDR2 is FQNEAQ in the germline V gene (reference sequence). This CDR3 comprises 16 residues. DNA of the CDR3: TGTGCCAGCAGCTTCGAGGCAGGGGAGGGGGGAGATACGCAGTATTTT. Protein: CASSFEAGEGGDTQYF.

This clonotype was found a few times. This chain links TRBV12-3 or TRBV12-4 with TRBJ1-1, with 8 positions matching TRBD1. V lost 5 bases, J lost 10 bases, and 3 bases stayed unmatched. This CDR3 has 11 residues. The CDR3 coding sequence is TGTGCCAGCAGTCAGGGGGCGCGAGCTTTCTTT. This encodes CASSQGARAFF.

The V gene is TRBV12-5, the J gene TRBJ2-1; possibly TRBD1 for D (5 bases). The V gene's germline CDR1 is LGHNT and CDR2 FRNRAP. CDR3 size: 15 residues. Trimming took 0 bases from V and 0 from J, leaving 6 bases between them. The CDR3 loop is CASGLVRGSYNEQFF. In DNA, the CDR3 is TGTGCTAGTGGTTTGGTAAGGGGCTCCTACAATGAGCAGTTCTTC. The whole variable domain, remainder taken from reference TRBV12-5 and TRBJ2-1, is DARVTQTPRHKVTEMGQEVTMRCQPILGHNTVFWYRQTMMQGLELLAYFRNRAPLDDSGMPKDRFSAEMPDATLATLKIQPSEPRDSAVYFCASGLVRGSYNEQFFGPGTRLTVL.

The V gene is TRBV7-8, the J gene TRBJ2-3; 8 bases match TRBD1. Trimming at V came to 5 bases and at J to 3 bases, leaving 13 bases not matched to a gene. This CDR3 is built from 17 residues. Germline V gene sequence: CDR1 SGHVS, CDR2 FQNEAQ. The CDR3 loop reads CASSRRRGQGSTDTQYF. The CDR3 DNA reads as TGTGCCAGCAGCCGACGACGTGGACAGGGATCGACAGATACGCAGTATTTT. Supplemented by reference TRBV7-8 and TRBJ2-3, the full variable domain reads GAGVSQSPRYKVAKRGQDVALRCDPISGHVSLFWYQQALGQGPEFLTYFQNEAQLDKSGLPSDRFFAERPEGSVSTLKIQRTQQEDSAVYLCASSRRRGQGSTDTQYFGPGTRLTVL.